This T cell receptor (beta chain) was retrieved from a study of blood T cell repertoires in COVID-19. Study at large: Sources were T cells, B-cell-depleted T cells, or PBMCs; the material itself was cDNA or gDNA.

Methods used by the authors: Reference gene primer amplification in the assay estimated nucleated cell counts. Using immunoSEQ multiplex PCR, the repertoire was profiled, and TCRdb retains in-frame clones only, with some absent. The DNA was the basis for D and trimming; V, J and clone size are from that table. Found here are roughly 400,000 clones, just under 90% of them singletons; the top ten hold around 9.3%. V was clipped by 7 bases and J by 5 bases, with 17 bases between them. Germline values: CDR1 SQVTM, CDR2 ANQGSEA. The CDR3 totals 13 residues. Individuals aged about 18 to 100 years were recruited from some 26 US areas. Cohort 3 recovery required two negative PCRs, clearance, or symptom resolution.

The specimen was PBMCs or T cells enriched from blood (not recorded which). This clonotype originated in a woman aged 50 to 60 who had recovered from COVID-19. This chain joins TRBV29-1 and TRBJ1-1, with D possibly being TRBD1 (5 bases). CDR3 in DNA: TGCAGCGCCACCGGGGGGTCGGGGACTGAAGCTTTCTTT. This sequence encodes CSATGGSGTEAFF.